These T cell receptor beta chains were read from a single sample in a study of regulatory T cells in long-lasting Graves disease. TCRdb reanalysed the multiplex PCR reads using MiXCR and keeps one entry per CDR3 protein. The table shows 500,000 to 700,000 distinct CDR3 sequences, with 25% to 35% occurring only once. This sample comprised peripheral blood mononuclear cells (PBMCs), obtained when the disease was refractory, from a patient treated with antithyroid drugs. The receptors were sampled from a female donor with Graves disease. CDR3s include the opening cysteine and the closing phenylalanine or tryptophan. D genes are given only for firm matches. Expanded clones are given a class, and other clones once, few, many or no size at all.

v_call	j_call	d_call	clone_size	cdr3_nt	cdr3_aa
TRBV6-1	TRBJ1-1	-	-	TGTGCCAGCAGTGTCCCCGGCTGGGCGGCTGAAGCTTTCTTT	CASSVPGWAAEAFF
TRBV27	TRBJ1-2	-	-	TGTGCCAGCAGTTTCCGCGGGGTAAGACAGAATTTGAATGAGGGCTACACCTTC	CASSFRGVRQNLNEGYTF
TRBV20-1	TRBJ1-3	-	-	TGCAGTGCTAGATCATTACAGGACTCTGGAAACACCATATATTTT	CSARSLQDSGNTIYF
TRBV7-9	TRBJ1-1	-	-	TGTGCCAGCAGCTTCAGGGTCGGCAACACTGAAGCTTTCTTT	CASSFRVGNTEAFF
TRBV18	TRBJ2-7	-	-	TGTGCCAGCTCACCACGGACCGGGAGAGAGACCTACGAGCAGTACTTC	CASSPRTGRETYEQYF
TRBV2	TRBJ1-2	-	-	TGTGCCAGCAGGGCGCTGTTGGCTGGGGGCTACACCTTC	CASRALLAGGYTF
TRBV12-3/TRBV12-4	TRBJ1-5	TRBD1	-	TGTGCCAGCAGTTTAGCAGGGTTAGGGGGCAATCACCCCCAGCATTTT	CASSLAGLGGNHPQHF
TRBV6-1	TRBJ2-7	-	-	TGTGCCAGCAGCCCTCTTCGCGAGTTGTACTTC	CASSPLRELYF
TRBV5-1	TRBJ1-3	-	-	TGCGCCAGCAGATTGGACCCCTCATCTGGAAACACCATATATTTT	CASRLDPSSGNTIYF
TRBV19	TRBJ1-1	-	-	TGTGCCAGTAGTATTCCCACCACTGAAGCTTTCTTT	CASSIPTTEAFF
TRBV12-3/TRBV12-4	TRBJ1-1	-	many	TGTGCCAGCACCGGGACCAGAAACACTGAAGCTTTCTTT	CASTGTRNTEAFF
TRBV5-6	TRBJ1-4	TRBD1	-	TGTGCCAGCAGCATTCCCGGGACAGCTAATGAAAAACTGTTTTTT	CASSIPGTANEKLFF
TRBV24-1	TRBJ2-5	-	few	TGTGCCACCAGTGACCCAGCTAGATCACAAGAGACCCAGTACTTC	CATSDPARSQETQYF
TRBV5-1	TRBJ2-2	TRBD1	few	TGCGCCAGCAGCTTTGACAGGGAGATGGAGCTGTTTTTT	CASSFDREMELFF
TRBV5-1	TRBJ2-1	TRBD1	-	TGCGCCAGCAGCGGCGGAAGGACAGGGGTGAACAATGAGCAGTTCTTC	CASSGGRTGVNNEQFF
TRBV4-1	TRBJ2-5	TRBD2	once	TGCGCCAGCAGCCAAGGAATAGCGGGATACCAAGAGACCCAGTACTTC	CASSQGIAGYQETQYF
TRBV30	TRBJ1-1	-	-	TGTGCCTGGAGTGTTGGGGCGGGAAACACTGAAGCTTTCTTT	CAWSVGAGNTEAFF
TRBV29-1	TRBJ1-1	-	-	TGCAGCGTTGACGTCGTCTTGAACACTGAAGCTTTCTTT	CSVDVVLNTEAFF
TRBV4-1	TRBJ1-1	-	few	TGCGCCAGCAGCCAAACGGTTTGGCAGGCGGGCACTGAAGCTTTCTTT	CASSQTVWQAGTEAFF
TRBV11-1	TRBJ1-2	-	few	TGTGCCAGCAGCTTCGGCAGGGGCCAGGATAACTATGGCTACACCTTC	CASSFGRGQDNYGYTF
TRBV11-2	TRBJ1-2	-	-	TGTGCCAGCAGCTTATCTCAGGGAGGGGACTATGGCTACACCTTC	CASSLSQGGDYGYTF
TRBV12-3/TRBV12-4	TRBJ1-3	TRBD1	few	TGTGCCAGCTTCGACAGGGACTCTGGAAACACCATATATTTT	CASFDRDSGNTIYF